The sequence of this T cell receptor beta chain was determined in a study of blood T cells in healthy people across ages. For the second PCR, which ran for about 6 to 12 cycles, a sample-barcoded 5' primer and a J-beta primer mix were used. Via MiXCR, TCRdb re-called the 5' RACE reads, giving one row per CDR3 protein. The sample yields about 1.4 million distinct CDR3 sequences, approximately 60% seen once. Donors were systemically healthy Caucasian individuals from Russia aged about 6 to 95 years. A minimum of 7 million PBMCs was isolated per sample. From germline, CDR1 is SGHDT and CDR2 YYEEEE. This CDR3 has 13 residues. Trimming pared 0 bases from V and 3 bases from J, leaving 7 bases between.

The sequence was obtained from a man between 18 and 35 years old in good health. The chain uses TRBV5-6 and TRBJ2-7, with unresolved D. The sequenced sample consisted of blood. The CDR3 loop is CASSLDTYYEQYF. In nucleotides, the CDR3 is TGTGCCAGCAGCTTGGACACGTACTACGAGCAGTACTTC.